These 23 T cell receptor beta chains share one sample of origin, sequenced in a study of T-cell memory formation after mild COVID-19. TCRdb re-called the 5' RACE reads with MiXCR, one entry per CDR3 protein. The table records 560,000 or so distinct CDR3 sequences, roughly a sixth of them present only once. Sequencing used PBMCs or a T cell subset sorted from them (not recorded which). Source of these receptors: an adult woman who had mild COVID-19 (a few samples of this study predate the infection). Cell type and time point are not known.

There are many counts of this clonotype. The chain is built from TRBV30 and TRBJ2-5; TRBD2 aligns across 7 bases. CDR1 is GTSNPN and CDR2 is SVGIG in the germline V gene (reference sequence). The CDR3 is 15 amino acids. J gave up 0 bases and V 1 base, and 5 bases lay outside the gene matches. The CDR3 sequence is CAWSARGWYQETQYF. The CDR3 DNA follows: TGTGCCTGGAGTGCGCGGGGGTGGTACCAAGAGACCCAGTACTTC. The complete variable domain, with remaining parts taken from reference TRBV30 and TRBJ2-5, reads SQTIHQWPATLVQPVGSPLSLECTVEGTSNPNLYWYRQAAGRGLQLLFYSVGIGQISSEVPQNLSASRPQDRQFILSSKKLLLSDSGFYLCAWSARGWYQETQYFGPGTRLLVL.

CDR3 protein: CASSSSGRAKNIQYF. The CDR3 DNA is TGTGCCAGCAGTTCCTCAGGGAGGGCCAAAAACATTCAGTACTTC. This chain connects TRBV12-3 or TRBV12-4 to TRBJ2-4; D possibly corresponds to TRBD2 (6 bases). The CDR3 spans 15 residues. Trimming removed 4 bases from V and 1 base from J, with 11 bases in between.

On this clonotype: Given the absence of the conserved phenylalanine or tryptophan at the CDR3 end, a read error is likely. The gene calls are TRBV5-1 and TRBJ1-1; D unresolved. With 4 bases removed from V and 1 base from J, the gap between germline ends came to 8 bases. This CDR3 is built from 13 residues. Germline V gene lookup returns CDR1 SGHRS and CDR2 YFSETQ. The CDR3 coding sequence is TGCGCCAGCAGCACGGGCGGGAACACTGAAGCTTTCGTT. Translation: CASSTGGNTEAFV.

This clonotype was detected only a few times. This rearrangement joins TRBV20-1 to TRBJ1-4; D ambiguous. V dropped 3 bases and J dropped 7 bases, with 9 bases sitting between them. This CDR3 has 12 amino acids. Germline lookup yields CDR1 DFQATT and CDR2 SNEGSKA (reference sequence). The CDR3 nucleotides are TGCAGTGCTAGCCCGGAGACTGAAAAACTGTTTTTT. Its protein is CSASPETEKLFF.

This clonotype was observed at least ten times. V is TRBV5-6 and J is TRBJ2-6; TRBD1 matches 7 bases. Germline CDR1 is SGHDT and CDR2 is YYEEEE. V shed 2 bases and J 0 bases; nucleotides not matched to a gene: 5. This CDR3 comprises 17 residues. CDR3 loop: CASSFGTEVSGANVLTF. The CDR3 DNA follows: TGTGCCAGCAGCTTCGGGACAGAAGTCTCTGGGGCCAACGTCCTGACTTTC.

This clonotype was picked up a small number of times. CDR3 nucleotide sequence: TGTGCCAGCGGAAGTGCCGGGACAGGCAATCAGCCCCAGCATTTT. It is translated as CASGSAGTGNQPQHF. The chain joins TRBV7-9 to TRBJ1-5; TRBD1 matches at 7 bases. Germline V CDR1 and CDR2: SEHNR, FQNEAQ (reference sequence). J lost 2 bases, V lost 8 bases, and 9 bases had no gene match. The CDR3 is 15 residues long.

The chain joins TRBV5-8 to TRBJ1-5, with a possible D match to TRBD1 (6 bases). Germline-derived CDR1 and CDR2 are SGHTS and YDEGEE. The CDR3 length is 14 residues. Trimming took off 4 bases at V and 4 bases at J, with 12 bases between the two ends. As DNA, the CDR3 is TGTGCCAGCAGCCACAGGGCGGGGAATCAGCCCCAGCATTTT. Its protein product is CASSHRAGNQPQHF. Full variable domain (outside the CDR3, taken from reference TRBV5-8 and TRBJ1-5): EAGVTQSPTHLIKTRGQQATLRCSPISGHTSVYWYQQALGLGLQFLLWYDEGEERNRGNFPPRFSGRQFPNYSSELNVNALELEDSALYLCASSHRAGNQPQHFGDGTRLSIL.

The chain is built from TRBV6-5 and TRBJ1-2, with D possibly being TRBD1 (5 bases). The CDR3 contains 16 residues. Trimming took off 5 bases at V and 0 bases at J, with 16 bases between the two ends. Germline V gene lookup returns CDR1 MNHEY and CDR2 SVGAGI. This CDR3 reads CASSQIGAQANYGYTF. CDR3 in DNA: TGTGCCAGCAGTCAAATTGGGGCCCAAGCTAACTATGGCTACACCTTC.

This clonotype was counted only a few times. This CDR3 is CASSLGNAKGAFF. CDR3 coding DNA: TGCGCCAGCAGCTTAGGTAACGCGAAGGGAGCTTTCTTT. The chain links TRBV5-1 to TRBJ1-1; D not resolved. CDR1 is SGHRS and CDR2 is YFSETQ in the germline V gene. Trimming pared 2 bases from V and 10 bases from J, leaving 15 bases between. The CDR3 covers 13 residues.

Here the CDR3 reads CASSSRRGVSLREQFF. CDR3 bases: TGTGCCAGCAGTTCCCGCCGGGGGGTGTCTCTTCGGGAGCAGTTCTTC. V gene TRBV6-5 combines with J gene TRBJ2-1, with 7 bases matching TRBD2. This CDR3 spans 16 amino acids. Germline trimming cut 4 bases from V and 10 bases from J; bases unmatched to any gene: 16. Germline V gene data show CDR1 as MNHEY and CDR2 as SVGAGI.

V is TRBV2 and J is TRBJ1-6; TRBD1 matches at 8 bases. V shed 10 bases and J 7 bases; nucleotides not matched to a gene: 6. Germline V gene data show CDR1 as SNHLY and CDR2 as FYNNEI. This CDR3 has 13 amino acids. CDR3: CATRDRKNSPLHF. CDR3 coding DNA: TGTGCCACCAGGGACAGGAAGAATTCACCCCTCCACTTT.

This clonotype was seen a few times. V gene TRBV5-1 combines with J gene TRBJ2-3, with unresolved D. In germline, CDR1 is SGHRS, CDR2 YFSETQ. Trimming removed 0 bases from V and 2 bases from J, with 10 bases in between. The CDR3 sequence is 15 residues long. CDR3 DNA: TGCGCCAGCAGCTTGGCAAGGGCCAACACAGATACGCAGTATTTT. Protein: CASSLARANTDTQYF.

This chain connects TRBV9 to TRBJ2-1; 8 bases are a match to TRBD2. Per germline, CDR1 SGDLS and CDR2 YYNGEE. CDR3 size: 13 residues. With V trimmed by 4 bases and J by 7 bases, 4 bases remained unmatched. CDR3 residues: CASSTGGENEQFF. The CDR3 nucleotides read TGTGCCAGCAGCACCGGGGGGGAGAATGAGCAGTTCTTC.

This clonotype came up a few times. The chain is built from TRBV19 and TRBJ2-5; D is ambiguous. The V gene's germline CDR1 is LNHDA and CDR2 SQIVND (reference sequence). Trimming shortened V by 3 bases and J by 4 bases, and 9 bases separated the two germline ends. The CDR3 sequence is 13 residues long. The CDR3 DNA sequence: TGTGCCAGTAGTATTATCCTCTTAGAGACCCAGTACTTC. The encoded protein is CASSIILLETQYF. The variable domain in full, with the rest retrieved from reference TRBV19 and TRBJ2-5, is DGGITQSPKYLFRKEGQNVTLSCEQNLNHDAMYWYRQDPGQGLRLIYYSQIVNDFQKGDIAEGYSVSREKKESFPLTVTSAQKNPTAFYLCASSIILLETQYFGPGTRLLVL.

The rearrangement joins TRBV9 to TRBJ2-6, with 7 bases lining up with TRBD1. Germline-derived CDR1 and CDR2 are SGDLS and YYNGEE. The CDR3 length is 22 residues. V was pared by 1 base and J by 0 bases, with 19 bases of the junction left unmatched. This CDR3 is CASSVKYYVGTAANSGANVLTF. The CDR3 DNA follows: TGTGCCAGCAGCGTAAAATATTATGTAGGGACAGCCGCAAACTCTGGGGCCAACGTCCTGACTTTC.

This clonotype was picked up a small number of times. The rearrangement links TRBV4-3 to TRBJ2-6; TRBD1 or TRBD2 may be the D gene (7 bases each). Germline CDR1 LGHNA, CDR2 YSLEER. The CDR3 contains 17 residues. V gave up 6 bases and J gave up 1 base, with 16 bases separating them. CDR3 DNA sequence: TGCGCCAGCAGTCGCAGGGGGGGAGTTTCTGGGGCCAACGTCCTGACTTTC. It is translated as CASSRRGGVSGANVLTF.

This clonotype was seen a few times. The chain recombines TRBV3-1 with TRBJ1-3; D possibly corresponds to TRBD1 (5 bases). CDR1 is LGHDT and CDR2 is YNNKEL in the germline V gene (reference sequence). This CDR3 comprises 16 residues. V lost 4 bases to trimming and J lost 0 bases, with 13 bases between them. Here the CDR3 reads CASSPGHTNSGNTIYF. The DNA for the CDR3 is TGTGCCAGCAGCCCCGGACACACTAACTCTGGAAACACCATATATTTT.

CDR3 in amino acids: CATSDRSSPGLAHNEQFF. The CDR3 DNA sequence: TGTGCCACCAGTGATAGATCGAGTCCGGGACTAGCACACAATGAGCAGTTCTTC. V is TRBV24-1 and J is TRBJ2-1; the match to TRBD2 covers 9 bases. This CDR3 is 18 amino acids long. Germline assignment: CDR1 KGHDR and CDR2 SFDVKD. V lost 3 bases to trimming and J lost 5 bases; unmatched junction nucleotides: 13.

The chain links TRBV7-2 to TRBJ2-5; TRBD2 matches at 11 bases. The CDR3 runs 17 residues. CDR1 SGHTA and CDR2 FQGNSA come from the germline V gene. The V and J ends lost 4 bases and 0 bases, in that order; junction bases with no gene match: 7. The DNA of the CDR3 is TGTGCCAGCAGCTACGCCGGGACTAGCGGATACCAAGAGACCCAGTACTTC. Its translation is CASSYAGTSGYQETQYF.

The V gene is TRBV10-3, the J gene TRBJ2-1, with a tentative D call TRBD2 (6 bases). Germline CDR1 ENHRY, CDR2 SYGVKD. V lost 4 bases to trimming and J lost 10 bases, with 11 bases between them. The CDR3 runs 12 residues. This chain's CDR3 is CAISASDGEQFF. For the CDR3, the DNA is TGTGCCATCAGTGCTAGCGATGGGGAGCAGTTCTTC.

DNA of the CDR3: TGTGCCAGCAGCCCTCTTTTCGGGGGGGAGCAGTTCTTC. Residues: CASSPLFGGEQFF. V gene TRBV7-9 combines with J gene TRBJ2-1, with 7 bases lining up with TRBD2. Germline-derived CDR1 and CDR2 are SEHNR and FQNEAQ (reference sequence). J lost 10 bases, V lost 5 bases, and 8 bases had no gene match. The CDR3 runs to 13 residues.

In this sample, this clonotype turned up once. The V and J genes are TRBV9 and TRBJ1-4, with no clear D. CDR3 length: 15 residues. Germline CDR1 is SGDLS and CDR2 is YYNGEE. Deletions cut 2 bases from V and 6 bases from J, with 14 bases between. CDR3 bases: TGTGCCAGCAGCGTCGATCCGGGAACCTATGAAAAACTGTTTTTT. Protein sequence: CASSVDPGTYEKLFF.

This clonotype was observed at least ten times. This chain connects TRBV29-1 to TRBJ1-1, with 7 bases lining up with TRBD1. The CDR3 extends over 11 amino acids. Germline CDR1 is SQVTM and CDR2 is ANQGSEA. Losses at the gene ends were 8 bases for V and 4 bases for J; bases not matched to a gene: 4. The CDR3 protein is CSPYRGTEAFF. Here the CDR3 DNA reads TGCAGCCCATACAGGGGCACTGAAGCTTTCTTT.